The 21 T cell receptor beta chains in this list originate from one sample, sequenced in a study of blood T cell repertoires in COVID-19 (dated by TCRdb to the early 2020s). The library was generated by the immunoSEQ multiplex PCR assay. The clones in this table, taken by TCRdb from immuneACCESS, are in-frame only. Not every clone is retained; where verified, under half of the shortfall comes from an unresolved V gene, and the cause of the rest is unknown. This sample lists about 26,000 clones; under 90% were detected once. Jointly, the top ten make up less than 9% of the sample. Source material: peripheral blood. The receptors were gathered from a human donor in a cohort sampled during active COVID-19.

This CDR3 reads CASSQLAGGQLGNEQFF. Written as DNA, the CDR3 is TGTGCCAGCAGCCAACTAGCGGGGGGACAACTTGGCAATGAGCAGTTCTTC. The J gene is TRBJ2-1, the V gene TRBV3-1 (or the pseudogene TRBV3-2), with TRBD2 matching over 11 bases. Germline values: CDR1 LGHDT, CDR2 YNNKEL (reference sequence). The trim removed 2 bases at V and 6 bases at J, leaving 9 bases unmatched. CDR3 length: 17 residues.

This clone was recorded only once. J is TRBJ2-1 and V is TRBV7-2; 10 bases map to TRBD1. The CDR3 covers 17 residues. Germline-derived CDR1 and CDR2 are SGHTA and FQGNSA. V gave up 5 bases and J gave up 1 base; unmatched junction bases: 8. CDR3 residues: CASSPGQGFMSYNEQFF. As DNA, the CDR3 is TGTGCCAGCAGCCCGGGACAGGGGTTTATGTCCTACAATGAGCAGTTCTTC.

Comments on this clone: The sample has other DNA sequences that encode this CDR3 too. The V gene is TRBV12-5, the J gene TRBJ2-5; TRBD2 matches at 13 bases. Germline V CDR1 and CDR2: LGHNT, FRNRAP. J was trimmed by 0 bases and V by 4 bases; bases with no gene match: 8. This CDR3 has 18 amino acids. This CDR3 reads CASGSPGLAGEDQETQYF. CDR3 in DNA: TGTGCTAGTGGTTCACCAGGACTAGCGGGGGAGGACCAAGAGACCCAGTACTTC.

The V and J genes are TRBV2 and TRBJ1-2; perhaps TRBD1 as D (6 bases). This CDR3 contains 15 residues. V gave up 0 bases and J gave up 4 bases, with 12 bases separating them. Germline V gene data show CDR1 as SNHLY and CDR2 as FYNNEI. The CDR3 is CASSEANRVGYGYTF. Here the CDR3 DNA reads TGTGCCAGCAGTGAAGCTAACAGGGTGGGCTATGGCTACACCTTC.

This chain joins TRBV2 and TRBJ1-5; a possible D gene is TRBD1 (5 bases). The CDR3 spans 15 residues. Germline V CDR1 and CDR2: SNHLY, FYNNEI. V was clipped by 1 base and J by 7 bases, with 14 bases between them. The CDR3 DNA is TGTGCCAGCAGTGAAGTCTCAGGGATTGGGCAGCCCCAGCATTTT. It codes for CASSEVSGIGQPQHF.

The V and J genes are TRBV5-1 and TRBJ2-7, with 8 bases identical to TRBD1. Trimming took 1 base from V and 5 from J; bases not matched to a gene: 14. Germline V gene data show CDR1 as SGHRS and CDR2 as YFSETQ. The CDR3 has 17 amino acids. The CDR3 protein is CASSLFTLADRVNEQYF. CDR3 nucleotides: TGCGCCAGCAGCTTGTTTACATTGGCGGACAGGGTCAACGAGCAGTACTTC.

CDR3 loop: CASSPSGREHQPQHF. The CDR3 DNA is TGTGCCAGCAGTCCTAGTGGCCGGGAGCATCAGCCCCAGCATTTT. The J gene is TRBJ1-5, the V gene TRBV2; D uncertain. The V gene's germline CDR1 is SNHLY and CDR2 FYNNEI. The CDR3 is 15 amino acids. The V and J ends lost 5 bases and 5 bases respectively, with 16 bases between them.

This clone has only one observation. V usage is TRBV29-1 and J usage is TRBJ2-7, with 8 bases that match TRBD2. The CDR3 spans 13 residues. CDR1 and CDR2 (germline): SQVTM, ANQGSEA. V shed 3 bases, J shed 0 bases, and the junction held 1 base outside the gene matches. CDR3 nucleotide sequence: TGCAGCGTTGACAGCGGGAGCTCCTACGAGCAGTACTTC. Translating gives CSVDSGSSYEQYF.

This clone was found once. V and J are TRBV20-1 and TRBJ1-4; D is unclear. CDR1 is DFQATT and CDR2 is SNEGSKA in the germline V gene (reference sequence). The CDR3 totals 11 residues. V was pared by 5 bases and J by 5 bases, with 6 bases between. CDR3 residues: CSAQENEKLFF. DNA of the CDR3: TGCAGTGCTCAAGAGAATGAAAAACTGTTTTTT.

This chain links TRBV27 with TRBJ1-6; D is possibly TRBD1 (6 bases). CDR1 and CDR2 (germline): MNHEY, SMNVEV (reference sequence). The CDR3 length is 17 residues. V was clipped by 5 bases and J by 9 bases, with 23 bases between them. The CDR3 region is CASSADLPGTFGSPLHF. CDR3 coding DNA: TGTGCCAGCAGTGCGGACCTTCCCGGGACATTTGGTTCACCCCTCCACTTT.

Here the CDR3 reads CASSWSDRSEQYF. CDR3 coding DNA: TGCGCCAGCAGCTGGTCGGACAGGTCCGAGCAGTACTTC. The gene calls are TRBV5-1 and TRBJ2-7; TRBD1 aligns across 7 bases. This CDR3 comprises 13 residues. Germline CDR1 is SGHRS and CDR2 is YFSETQ. V trimming: 3 bases; J trimming: 6 bases; junction bases outside the gene matches: 6.

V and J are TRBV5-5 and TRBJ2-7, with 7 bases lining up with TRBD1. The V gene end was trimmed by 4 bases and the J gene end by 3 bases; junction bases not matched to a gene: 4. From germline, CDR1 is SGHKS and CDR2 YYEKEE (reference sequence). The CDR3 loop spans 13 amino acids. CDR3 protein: CASSATGLYEQYF. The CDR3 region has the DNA TGTGCCAGCAGCGCGACAGGGCTCTACGAGCAGTACTTC.

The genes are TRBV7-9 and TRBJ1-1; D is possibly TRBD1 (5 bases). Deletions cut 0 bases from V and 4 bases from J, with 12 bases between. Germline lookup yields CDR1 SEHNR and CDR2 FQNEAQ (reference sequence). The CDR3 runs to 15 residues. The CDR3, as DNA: TGTGCCAGCAGCTTAGCGGCAGGGTTGGCCACTGAAGCTTTCTTT. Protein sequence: CASSLAAGLATEAFF.

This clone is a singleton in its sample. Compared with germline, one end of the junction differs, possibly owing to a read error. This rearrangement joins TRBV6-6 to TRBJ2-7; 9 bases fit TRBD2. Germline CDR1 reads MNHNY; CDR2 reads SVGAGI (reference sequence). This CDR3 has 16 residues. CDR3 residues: CASRRLTGTSSHEQYF. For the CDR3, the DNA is TGTGCCAGCAGGCGACTGACCGGGACTAGCTCCCACGAGCAGTACTTC.

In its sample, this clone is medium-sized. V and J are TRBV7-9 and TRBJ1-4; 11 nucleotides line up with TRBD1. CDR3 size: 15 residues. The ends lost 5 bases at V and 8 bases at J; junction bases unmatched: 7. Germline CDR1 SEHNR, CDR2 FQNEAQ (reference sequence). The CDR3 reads CASSQPRTGGEKLFF. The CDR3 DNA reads TGTGCCAGCAGCCAGCCCAGGACAGGGGGCGAAAAACTGTTTTTT. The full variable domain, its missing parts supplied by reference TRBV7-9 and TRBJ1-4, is DTGVSQNPRHKITKRGQNVTFRCDPISEHNRLYWYRQTLGQGPEFLTYFQNEAQLEKSRLLSDRFSAERPKGSFSTLEIQRTEQGDSAMYLCASSQPRTGGEKLFFGSGTQLSVL.

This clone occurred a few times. CDR3 coding DNA: TGTGCCAGTAACACGGTAGGGACAGGGAGCAATCAGCCCCAGCATTTT. Its translation is CASNTVGTGSNQPQHF. The chain recombines TRBV19 with TRBJ1-5; 9 bases fit TRBD1. The CDR3 is 16 residues long. Germline loops: CDR1 LNHDA, CDR2 SQIVND (reference sequence). Germline trimming cut 7 bases from V and 1 base from J; bases unmatched to any gene: 8.

CDR3 DNA sequence: TGTGCCAGCAGTCTTCGGGGGGGTGGCTACACCTTC. This gives the protein CASSLRGGGYTF. This sequence joins TRBV6-5 and TRBJ1-2; a possible D gene is TRBD1 (5 bases). The germline V gene has CDR1 MNHEY and CDR2 SVGAGI. Trimming removed 5 bases at V and 7 bases at J, with 11 bases between. The CDR3 spans 12 residues.

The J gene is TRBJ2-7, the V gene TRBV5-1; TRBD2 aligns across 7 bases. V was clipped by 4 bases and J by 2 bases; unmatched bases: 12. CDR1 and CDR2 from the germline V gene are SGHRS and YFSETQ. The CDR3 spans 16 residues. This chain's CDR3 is CASSQLAGPAAYEQYF. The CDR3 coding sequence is TGCGCCAGCAGCCAGTTAGCGGGTCCGGCAGCCTACGAGCAGTACTTC.

CDR3 sequence reads: CASSQLAGVLQETQYF. CDR3 sequence (DNA): TGTGCCAGCAGCCAACTAGCGGGGGTTCTCCAAGAGACCCAGTACTTC. The chain couples TRBV3-1 (or the pseudogene TRBV3-2) to TRBJ2-5; 10 bases map to TRBD2. This CDR3 contains 16 residues. Germline CDR1 reads LGHDT; CDR2 reads YNNKEL (reference sequence). V lost 2 bases to trimming and J lost 1 base; unmatched junction nucleotides: 4.

Here the CDR3 reads CASRLEQGANEQFF. CDR3 nucleotide sequence: TGTGCCAGCAGGCTAGAACAGGGGGCTAATGAGCAGTTCTTC. The chain joins TRBV5-4 to TRBJ2-1; TRBD1 aligns across 9 bases. CDR1 and CDR2 (germline): SGHNT, YYREEE (reference sequence). V lost 5 bases and J lost 7; bases outside the gene matches: 7. CDR3 length: 14 residues. The whole variable domain, remainder taken from reference TRBV5-4 and TRBJ2-1, is ETGVTQSPTHLIKTRGQQVTLRCSSQSGHNTVSWYQQALGQGPQFIFQYYREEENGRGNFPPRFSGLQFPNYSSELNVNALELDDSALYLCASRLEQGANEQFFGPGTRLTVL.

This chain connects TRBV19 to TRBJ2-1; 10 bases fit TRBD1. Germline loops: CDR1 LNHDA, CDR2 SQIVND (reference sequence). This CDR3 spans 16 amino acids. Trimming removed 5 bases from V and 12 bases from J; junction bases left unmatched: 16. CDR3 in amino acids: CASSPIGQGGVSGQFF. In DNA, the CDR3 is TGTGCCAGTAGTCCCATCGGACAGGGGGGCGTAAGCGGGCAGTTCTTC.